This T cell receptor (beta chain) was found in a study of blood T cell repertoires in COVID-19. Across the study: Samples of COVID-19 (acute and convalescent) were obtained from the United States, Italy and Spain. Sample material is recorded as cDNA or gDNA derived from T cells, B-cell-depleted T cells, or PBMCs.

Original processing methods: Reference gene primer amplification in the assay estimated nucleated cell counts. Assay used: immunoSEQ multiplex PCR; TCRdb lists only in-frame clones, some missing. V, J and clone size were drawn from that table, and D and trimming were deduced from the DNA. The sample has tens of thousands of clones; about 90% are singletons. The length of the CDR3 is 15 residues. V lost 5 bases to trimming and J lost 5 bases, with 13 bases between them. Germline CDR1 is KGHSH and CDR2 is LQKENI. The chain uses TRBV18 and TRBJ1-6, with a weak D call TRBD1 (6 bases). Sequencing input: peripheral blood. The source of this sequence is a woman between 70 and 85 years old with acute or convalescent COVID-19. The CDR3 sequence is CASSGRGTHNSPLHF. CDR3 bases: TGTGCCAGCTCAGGGAGAGGGACACATAATTCACCCCTCCACTTT. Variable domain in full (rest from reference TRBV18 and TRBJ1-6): NAGVMQNPRHLVRRRGQEARLRCSPMKGHSHVYWYRQLPEEGLKFMVYLQKENIIDESGMPKERFSAEFPKEGPSILRIQQVVRGDSAAYFCASSGRGTHNSPLHFGNGTRLTVT.